This TCR beta chain was sequenced for a study of cytomegalovirus exposure and HLA in healthy donors. Study findings and constraints: Apart from CMV serostatus, no immune exposure information was available. Looking again later, the authors saw that most CMV-associated TCR beta chains seemed HLA-restricted.

Vbeta (60) and Jbeta (13) primers were used in the PCR. Profiled with immunoSEQ multiplex PCR; TCRdb holds only in-frame clones, not every one. Of about 43,000 clones in the sample, around 77% were seen once. Comment on this clone: The antigen is unknown.

Trimming at V came to 6 bases and at J to 4 bases, leaving 5 bases not matched to a gene. Germline values: CDR1 MNHEY, CDR2 SMNVEV (reference sequence). CDR3 length: 14 residues. This chain joins TRBV27 and TRBJ2-1; 8 nucleotides match TRBD2. Input material: PBMCs. The clonotype was recovered from a man younger than 45 in good health and CMV-seronegative. The CDR3 protein is CASRRLARYNEQFF. The CDR3 DNA is TGTGCCAGCAGACGACTAGCGAGATACAATGAGCAGTTCTTC.